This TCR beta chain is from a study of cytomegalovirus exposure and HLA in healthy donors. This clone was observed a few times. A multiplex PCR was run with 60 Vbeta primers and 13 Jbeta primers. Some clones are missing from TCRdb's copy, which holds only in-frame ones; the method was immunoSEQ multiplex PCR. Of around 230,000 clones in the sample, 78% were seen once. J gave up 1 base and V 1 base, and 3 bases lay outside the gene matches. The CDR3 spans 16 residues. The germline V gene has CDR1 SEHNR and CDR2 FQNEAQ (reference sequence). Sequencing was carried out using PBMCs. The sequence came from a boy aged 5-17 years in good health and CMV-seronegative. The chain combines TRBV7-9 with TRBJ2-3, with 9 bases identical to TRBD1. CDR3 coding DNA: TGTGCCAGCAGCTTAGGGACAGGGGTGGGCACAGATACGCAGTATTTT. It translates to CASSLGTGVGTDTQYF.